This T cell receptor (beta chain) derives from a study of T cell responses to AZD1222 COVID-19 vaccine. The ends were cut back, 6 bases at V and 7 bases at J, with 11 bases in the middle. The CDR3 consists of 12 residues. CDR1 and CDR2 (germline): SGDLS, YYNGEE. Study outcomes and limitations: Only a handful of AZD1222 recipients were seropositive at baseline. Spike-spanning, vaccine-associated CD4 TCRs were dominant at 160-218 and 743-854. The donors showed a predominance of white British ancestry and of females, with possible underestimation of clonal diversity.

Second doses at about 4 or about 12 weeks were pooled. With respect to this clone: Antigen: not known.

Assay: immunoSEQ multiplex PCR; the TCRdb copy retains only in-frame clones and omits some. Among 89,000 or so clones listed, around 93% were seen once. The material sequenced was peripheral blood, taken 28 days after the second AZD1222 dose. The receptor was derived from an adult who received the AZD1222 COVID-19 vaccine. The chain joins TRBV9 to TRBJ2-4; TRBD1 is a possible D gene (7 bases). CDR3 amino acids: CASTPGGNIQYF. CDR3 nucleotide sequence: TGTGCCAGCACCCCAGGGGGGAACATTCAGTACTTC.